This T cell receptor beta chain appears in the sequencing data of a study of human T cells and chemical hapten exposure. General study results and limits: Expanded TCRs showed more large CDR3 clusters than pre-sensitization or healthy control sets.

Time point here: pre-sensitization, week 0. Regarding treatment: therapeutic diphenylcyclopropenone sensitization with weekly scalp DPC. On this clonotype: Antigen unknown.

MiXCR, run by TCRdb on the RACE reads, gives a single entry per CDR3 protein. The sample consists of 100,000 to 150,000 distinct CDR3 sequences, about 13% of them appearing once. This TCR was sampled from a woman aged 18-35 years with alopecia areata. Some clones in this sample may be carry-over from other donors' samples. The sample here was whole blood, taken in connection with sensitization to the hapten diphenylcyclopropenone (DPC).

The CDR3 DNA reads as TGTGCCAGCAGTCCTGTTACAGGGGTGACCTACGAGCAGTACTTC. The encoded protein is CASSPVTGVTYEQYF. The rearrangement uses TRBV28 and TRBJ2-7, with 7 bases fitting TRBD1. In germline, CDR1 is MDHEN, CDR2 SYDVKM. The CDR3 runs 15 residues. V lost 5 bases to trimming and J lost 2 bases; unmatched junction nucleotides: 9.